The entry below gives a single T cell receptor (beta chain) sequence along with its context. Antigen: not known. The record originates from a study of CD8+ T cells in alopecia areata. Notes on the study in general: Affected lesional scalp, above all in alopecia totalis/universalis, was more clonal than normal scalp. In scalp and blood during tofacitinib, many expanded lesional clones persisted. Among the 100 top clones, expanded CD8+ clones, like scalp clonality, were significantly decreased by tofacitinib.

cDNA reverse transcribed from extracted RNA served as the sequencing template. Profiled with immunoSEQ multiplex PCR; TCRdb holds only in-frame clones, not every one. The sample contains approximately 200,000 clones, less than 50% of which appear only once. Treatment specified: oral pan-JAK inhibitor, 5-10 mg twice daily. The CDR3 extends over 13 amino acids. The V gene's germline CDR1 is SGHRS and CDR2 YFSETQ. V shed 4 bases and J shed 5 bases, with 12 bases lying between them. The chain combines TRBV5-1 with TRBJ2-5, with D perhaps matching TRBD1 (5 bases). The source was CD4+ T cells sorted from blood, collected at approximately week 36, from a patient treated with tofacitinib. The origin of this receptor is a human donor with alopecia areata. In DNA form, the CDR3 reads TGCGCCAGCAGCAAAGGACATTTGGAGACCCAGTACTTC. It translates to CASSKGHLETQYF.